The clone carrying this T cell receptor beta chain was picked up a small number of times. TCRdb's table, derived via immunoSEQ multiplex PCR, lists solely in-frame clones and lacks some. The sample includes 40,000 to 55,000 clones, more than 65% seen only once; the top ten take approximately 0.4%. This specimen belongs to a study of STAT5B mutations in CD4+ large granular lymphocyte leukemia. The CDR3 covers 15 residues. Germline V lookup: CDR1 LNHDA, CDR2 SQIVND (reference sequence). V trimming: 3 bases; J trimming: 4 bases; junction bases outside the gene matches: 3. V and J are TRBV19 and TRBJ2-3; 11 bases align to TRBD2. The sequence was collected from a human donor in good health. The sample comprised CD4+ T cells from blood buffy coats. CDR3 sequence (DNA): TGTGCCAGTAGTATGCCTAGCGGGAGGTCAGATACGCAGTATTTT. Encoded protein: CASSMPSGRSDTQYF.